A selection of T cell receptor beta chains follows, all from one sample in a study of cytomegalovirus exposure and HLA in healthy donors. Clones were read by immunoSEQ multiplex PCR, and TCRdb kept only the in-frame ones, dropping some. The profile shows 150,000 to 200,000 clones, approximately 79% of them singletons. Sequenced sample: PBMCs. These receptors all come from a woman between 45 and 60 years old in good health and CMV-seropositive. Each CDR3 is given with its conserved first and last residue. The listing skips clone size in some rows; elsewhere it reads once, few, many or a size class.

size	V	J	CDR3
-	TRBV19	TRBJ1-5	CASSPTGVNQPQHF
-	TRBV5-6	TRBJ2-3	CASSRVDRTPTDTQYF
-	TRBV6-5	TRBJ1-2	CASSFDWYYGYTF
-	TRBV7-9	TRBJ1-2	CASSPPGQGSGYTF
-	TRBV2	TRBJ1-2	CASRPGISTGGYTF
-	TRBV4-3	TRBJ1-6	CASSQEVSRRGRSPLHF
-	TRBV5-4	TRBJ1-6	CASTPAGGAYNSPLHF
-	TRBV5-6	TRBJ1-4	CANSFGTANEKLFF
-	TRBV5-6	TRBJ2-7	CASSPHRAEGRPGRKYSF
once	TRBV7-9	TRBJ2-7	CASSLDGTSYEQYF
-	TRBV7-2	TRBJ1-2	CASSPARGRGYGYTF
few	TRBV5-1	TRBJ2-7	CASSPGTGGYEQYF
-	TRBV5-1	TRBJ1-6	CASSISAGGNSPLHF
-	TRBV14	TRBJ1-1	CASSQVRGQTEAFF
-	TRBV27	TRBJ1-2	CASAMGAAGRRGYTF
few	TRBV27	TRBJ2-1	CASSSDSLRYNEQFF
-	TRBV7-8	TRBJ2-1	CASSLGGLPGNEQFF
-	TRBV11-2	TRBJ2-7	CASSHSYEQYF
few	TRBV28	TRBJ1-4	CASSFGGSNEKLFF
-	TRBV27	TRBJ2-1	CASGETSGRPREQFF
-	TRBV19	TRBJ2-7	CASSIRDRGSEQYF
-	TRBV6-5	TRBJ2-2	CASSSQGGELFF
-	TRBV5-1	-	CASSLRPVEDSYEQYF
-	TRBV2	TRBJ1-2	CASVQQNYGYTF
once	TRBV10-3	TRBJ2-5	CAISSPGGGQETQYF
-	TRBV19	TRBJ1-5	CASSPGTPNYSNQPQHF
once	TRBV5-4	TRBJ1-1	CASSSGQGLGTEAFF
-	TRBV28	TRBJ1-4	CASRIGREVSKLFF
-	TRBV7-2	TRBJ2-7	CASRNGASTHHEQYF
-	TRBV6-1	TRBJ2-2	CASGSGGHTGELFF
-	TRBV5-8	TRBJ1-1	CASSLQGRGNTEAFF
-	TRBV30	TRBJ2-7	CAWSWDSGSYEQYF
-	TRBV25-1	TRBJ2-2	CASGGGGANTGELFF
once	TRBV6-6	TRBJ2-3	CASSYRTPHSADTQYF
-	TRBV15	TRBJ1-5	CATSSETGFWSNQPQHF
-	TRBV7-6	TRBJ1-2	CASSLGGDGYTF
-	TRBV9	TRBJ2-7	CASSVDESASYEQYF
-	TRBV7-9	TRBJ2-4	CASSPDDIQYF
-	TRBV7-8	TRBJ2-3	CASSYSGRAPSTDTQYF
-	TRBV2	TRBJ2-2	CASFRDRGRATGELFF
-	TRBV18	TRBJ1-1	CASSSGTGGNTEAFF
-	TRBV6-6	TRBJ2-3	CASSYSESTDTQYF
-	TRBV2	TRBJ1-2	CASGGRGQGYTF
once	TRBV6-5	TRBJ2-7	CASSPDRVYEQYF
-	TRBV5-8	TRBJ2-5	CASSPLGTAQETQYF
-	TRBV29-1	TRBJ2-1	CSVEEGGEAGTKQFF
-	TRBV5-6	TRBJ2-7	CASSSRTSGIGPLYEQYF
-	TRBV14	TRBJ2-5	CASSPLAGYQETQYF
once	TRBV6-5	TRBJ2-7	CASTHGLAGVYEQYF
-	TRBV7-9	TRBJ1-2	CASSRGSGGYGYTF
-	TRBV29-1	TRBJ1-5	CSVHRQVRNQPQHF
once	TRBV5-1	TRBJ2-1	CASSLTTGNEQFF
-	TRBV19	TRBJ1-2	CASSPDWTGNGYTF
-	TRBV7-9	TRBJ1-2	CASSLNPENYGYTF